Listed here are 16 T cell receptor beta chains from one sample, sequenced in a study of sequential checkpoint blockade in melanoma. Treatment in this sample: randomized to nivolumab then ipilimumab (arm A) or the reverse (arm B). The assay was immunoSEQ multiplex PCR, and TCRdb's table has in-frame clones only and misses some. This sample has around 10,000 clones, with about 26% found just once. Sequenced material: tumor tissue (inferred from file names), taken from a patient given nivolumab and ipilimumab in sequence. These receptors all come from a human donor with melanoma.

The chain carries TRBV25-1 and TRBJ1-1, with 7 bases identical to TRBD1. Germline V gene data show CDR1 as MGHDK and CDR2 as SYGVNS. The CDR3 has 15 residues. The J segment lost 1 base and the V segment lost 1 base, leaving 3 bases of the junction unmatched. The CDR3 coding sequence is TGTGCCAGCAGTGAATGGGACAGCCCGAACACTGAAGCTTTCTTT. Amino acid sequence: CASSEWDSPNTEAFF.

DNA for the CDR3: TGCAGCGTTGACAAGTCGGGGGACAGGGGTTACAATGAGCAGTTCTTC. Translation: CSVDKSGDRGYNEQFF. The V call is TRBV29-1, the J call TRBJ2-1; 10 bases are a match to TRBD1. Germline assignment: CDR1 SQVTM and CDR2 ANQGSEA. This CDR3 region has 16 residues. J was trimmed by 4 bases and V by 3 bases; bases with no gene match: 9.

The chain joins TRBV11-3 to TRBJ1-2; tentative D call: TRBD1 (6 bases). The CDR3 runs 14 residues. The germline CDR1 and CDR2 sequences are SGHNT and YENEEA. V was clipped by 3 bases and J by 8 bases, with 16 bases between them. The CDR3 loop is CASSLEGGLGGYTF. The CDR3 nucleotides read TGTGCCAGCAGCTTGGAGGGGGGACTGGGAGGCTACACCTTC.

The chain joins TRBV30 to TRBJ1-2; D is perhaps TRBD1 (5 bases). CDR1 and CDR2 from the germline V gene are GTSNPN and SVGIG (reference sequence). The CDR3 consists of 18 residues. Trimming removed 1 base from V and 4 bases from J, with 25 bases in between. The CDR3 bases are TGTGCCTGGAGTGCTTACGGGGGGGACCTCGGGGTCCGCTATGGCTACACCTTC. Translated: CAWSAYGGDLGVRYGYTF.

The DNA for the CDR3 is TGTGCTAGTGGTTTTTCGGGGTATGGCTACACCTTC. Amino acid sequence: CASGFSGYGYTF. The chain carries TRBV12-5 and TRBJ1-2; D call uncertain. CDR1 and CDR2 (germline): LGHNT, FRNRAP. V lost 3 bases and J 5 bases, leaving 7 bases between the germline ends. This CDR3 contains 12 residues.

This clone was observed a few times. V is TRBV15 and J is TRBJ1-2, with D possibly TRBD1 on 5 matching bases. Germline CDR1 is LNHNV and CDR2 is YYDKDF (reference sequence). The V end lost 3 bases, the J end lost 6 bases, and 17 bases lay between the germline ends. This CDR3 has 15 residues. CDR3 DNA: TGTGCCACCAGCAGCCAGAGGGGCCTAAGCAATGGCTACACCTTC. Amino acid sequence: CATSSQRGLSNGYTF.

This clone was found many times. This chain connects TRBV6-8 to TRBJ1-2, with 11 nucleotides matching TRBD1. Germline V lookup: CDR1 MNHGY, CDR2 SAAAGT. The V segment lost 10 bases and the J segment 5 bases; nucleotides outside the gene matches: 21. This CDR3 has 18 residues. The CDR3 reads CAITPTGTGGSGSYGYTF. Here the CDR3 DNA reads TGTGCCATCACTCCCACGGGGACAGGGGGGAGTGGGTCATATGGCTACACCTTC.

V is TRBV9 and J is TRBJ2-3, with 9 bases lining up with TRBD2. Germline loops: CDR1 SGDLS, CDR2 YYNGEE. The CDR3 loop spans 13 amino acids. Losses at the gene ends were 6 bases for V and 8 bases for J; bases not matched to a gene: 7. Here the CDR3 DNA reads TGTGCCAGCAAAGCGGGGGGCTTGGGTACGCAGTATTTT. This codes for CASKAGGLGTQYF.

This clone has a handful of counts. The J gene is TRBJ1-5, the V gene TRBV6-7, with D uncertain. TRBV6-7 falls under the ORF class, with uncertain function. V lost 5 bases to trimming and J lost 3 bases, with 8 bases between them. The CDR3 covers 13 residues. The CDR3 here is CASSPALNQPQHF. The DNA of the CDR3 is TGTGCCAGCAGTCCAGCTCTCAATCAGCCCCAGCATTTT.

This clone was observed a handful of times. J is TRBJ1-6 and V is TRBV6-8, with 8 bases matching TRBD1. The germline CDR1 and CDR2 sequences are MNHGY and SAAAGT. The CDR3 spans 21 residues. The V and J ends lost 0 bases and 6 bases, in that order; junction bases with no gene match: 19. This CDR3 reads CASSYSRDRLGVLTGNSPLHF. The CDR3 DNA reads TGTGCCAGCAGTTACTCGAGGGACAGGCTCGGAGTTTTGACCGGTAATTCACCCCTCCACTTT.

The rearrangement joins TRBV6-8 to TRBJ1-3; no definite D call. The length of the CDR3 is 14 residues. Germline loops: CDR1 MNHGY, CDR2 SAAAGT. V lost 0 bases, J lost 4 bases, and 7 bases lay in between. The CDR3, as DNA: TGTGCCAGCAGTTACTCGGGCGGCGGAAACACCATATATTTT. Its translation: CASSYSGGGNTIYF.

Many counts were recorded for this clone. The chain uses TRBV11-3 and TRBJ2-5, with D uncertain. Trimming cost V 1 base and J 5 bases, with 11 bases left between them. Germline V gene data show CDR1 as SGHNT and CDR2 as YENEEA. The CDR3 loop spans 14 amino acids. The CDR3 DNA reads TGTGCCAGCAGCTTAGGTCCAGCTGGGGAGACCCAGTACTTC. This encodes CASSLGPAGETQYF.

The chain carries TRBV5-1 and TRBJ2-4; 7 positions agree with TRBD1. The CDR3 covers 16 residues. The J segment lost 7 bases and the V segment lost 0 bases, leaving 10 bases of the junction unmatched. In germline, CDR1 is SGHRS, CDR2 YFSETQ. For the CDR3, the DNA is TGCGCCAGCAGCTTGGGACAGGGCGCGGAGTGGAACATTCAGTACTTC. This codes for CASSLGQGAEWNIQYF.

The V gene is TRBV18, the J gene TRBJ1-3; 8 bases fit TRBD1. Trimming took 2 bases from V and 4 from J; bases not matched to a gene: 7. Germline lookup yields CDR1 KGHSH and CDR2 LQKENI. This CDR3 spans 16 amino acids. The DNA of the CDR3 is TGTGCCAGCTCACCAACTCAGGGGGCGACCGGAAACACCATATATTTT. Protein sequence: CASSPTQGATGNTIYF. Filled out from reference TRBV18 and TRBJ1-3, the complete variable domain reads NAGVMQNPRHLVRRRGQEARLRCSPMKGHSHVYWYRQLPEEGLKFMVYLQKENIIDESGMPKERFSAEFPKEGPSILRIQQVVRGDSAAYFCASSPTQGATGNTIYFGEGSWLTVV.

This clone was counted a few times. This chain links TRBV9 with TRBJ2-1, with D uncertain. The germline gives CDR1 SGDLS, CDR2 YYNGEE. With 0 bases removed from V and 7 bases from J, the gap between germline ends came to 5 bases. The CDR3 consists of 12 residues. In DNA, the CDR3 is TGTGCCAGCAGCGTAGCGGAGAATGAGCAGTTCTTC. Translating it yields CASSVAENEQFF.

This clone was counted between two and nine times. The gene calls are TRBV9 and TRBJ2-7, with 8 nucleotides matching TRBD1. The germline gives CDR1 SGDLS, CDR2 YYNGEE. Trimming took 0 bases from V and 6 from J; bases not matched to a gene: 2. The CDR3 covers 13 residues. The CDR3 here is CASSVGTGSEQYF. CDR3 sequence (DNA): TGTGCCAGCAGCGTAGGGACAGGGAGCGAGCAGTACTTC.